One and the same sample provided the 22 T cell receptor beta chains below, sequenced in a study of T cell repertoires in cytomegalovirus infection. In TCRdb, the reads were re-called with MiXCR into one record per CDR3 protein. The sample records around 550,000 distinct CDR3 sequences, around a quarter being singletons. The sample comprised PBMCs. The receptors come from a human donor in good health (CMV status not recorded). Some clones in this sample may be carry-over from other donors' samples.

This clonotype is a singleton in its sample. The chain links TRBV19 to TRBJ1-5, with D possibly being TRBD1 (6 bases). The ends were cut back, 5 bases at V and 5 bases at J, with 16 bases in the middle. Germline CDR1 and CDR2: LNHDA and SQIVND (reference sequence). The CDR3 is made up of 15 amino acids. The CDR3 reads CASSLRDTADQPQHF. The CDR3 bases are TGTGCCAGTAGTCTACGGGACACAGCAGATCAGCCCCAGCATTTT.

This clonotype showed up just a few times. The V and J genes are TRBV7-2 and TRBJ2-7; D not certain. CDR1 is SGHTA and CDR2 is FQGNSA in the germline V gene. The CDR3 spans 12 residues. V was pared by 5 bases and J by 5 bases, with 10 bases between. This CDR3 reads CASSPAVHEQYF. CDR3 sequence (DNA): TGTGCCAGCAGCCCAGCCGTACACGAGCAGTACTTC.

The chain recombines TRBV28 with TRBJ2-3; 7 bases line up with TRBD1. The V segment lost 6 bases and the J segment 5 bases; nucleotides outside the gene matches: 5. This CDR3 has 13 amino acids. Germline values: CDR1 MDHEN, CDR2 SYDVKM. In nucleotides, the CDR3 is TGTGCCAGCAGGGACAGGTTCGGAGATACGCAGTATTTT. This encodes CASRDRFGDTQYF.

The CDR3 bases are TGTGCCAGCAGCCTCGGTTCTTCCCGGAACTATGGCTACACCTTC. Its translation is CASSLGSSRNYGYTF. V gene TRBV7-6 combines with J gene TRBJ1-2; D uncertain. Germline V gene sequence: CDR1 SGHVS, CDR2 FNYEAQ. CDR3 length equals 15 residues. V shed 5 bases and J shed 2 bases, with 15 bases lying between them.

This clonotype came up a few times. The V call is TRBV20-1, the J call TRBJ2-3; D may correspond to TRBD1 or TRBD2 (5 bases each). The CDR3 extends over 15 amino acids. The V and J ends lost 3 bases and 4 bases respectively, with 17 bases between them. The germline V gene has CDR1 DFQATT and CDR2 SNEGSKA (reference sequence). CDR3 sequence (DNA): TGCAGTGCTAGTTCCGGGACCCCGGGCGCAGATACGCAGTATTTT. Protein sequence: CSASSGTPGADTQYF.

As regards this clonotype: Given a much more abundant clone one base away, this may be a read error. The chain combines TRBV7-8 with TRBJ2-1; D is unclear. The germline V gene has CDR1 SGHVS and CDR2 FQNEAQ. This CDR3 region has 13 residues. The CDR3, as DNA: TGTGCCCGCAGCTTCAGATCTTACAATGAGCAGTTCTTC. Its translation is CARSFRSYNEQFF.

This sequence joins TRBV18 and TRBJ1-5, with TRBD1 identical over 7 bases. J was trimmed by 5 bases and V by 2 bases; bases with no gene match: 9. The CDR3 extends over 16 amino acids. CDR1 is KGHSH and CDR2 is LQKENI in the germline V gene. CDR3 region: CASSPVSGQGDQPQHF. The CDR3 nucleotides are TGTGCCAGCTCACCAGTCTCTGGGCAGGGGGATCAGCCCCAGCATTTT.

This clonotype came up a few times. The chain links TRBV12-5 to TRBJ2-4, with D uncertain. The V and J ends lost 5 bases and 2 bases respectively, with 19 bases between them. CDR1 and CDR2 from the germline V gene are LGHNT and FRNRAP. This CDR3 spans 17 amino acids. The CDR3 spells CASGPVSTASTKNIQYF. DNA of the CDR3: TGTGCTAGTGGTCCCGTTTCGACTGCATCTACCAAAAACATTCAGTACTTC.

CDR3 nucleotides: TGTGCCACCAGTGCAGGGTCAGCTGGGGCCAACGTCCTGACTTTC. Its protein is CATSAGSAGANVLTF. The chain combines TRBV24-1 with TRBJ2-6; maybe TRBD1 (5 bases). CDR1 and CDR2 from the germline V gene are KGHDR and SFDVKD. The CDR3 has 15 residues. V dropped 5 bases and J dropped 2 bases, with 9 bases sitting between them.

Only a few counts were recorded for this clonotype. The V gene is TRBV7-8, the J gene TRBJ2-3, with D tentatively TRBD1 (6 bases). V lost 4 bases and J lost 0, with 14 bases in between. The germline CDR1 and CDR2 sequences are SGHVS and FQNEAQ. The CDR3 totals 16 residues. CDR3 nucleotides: TGTGCCAGCAGCTCCCTTCTAGGGGGAAGCACAGATACGCAGTATTTT. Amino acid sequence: CASSSLLGGSTDTQYF. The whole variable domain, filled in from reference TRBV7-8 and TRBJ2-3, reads GAGVSQSPRYKVAKRGQDVALRCDPISGHVSLFWYQQALGQGPEFLTYFQNEAQLDKSGLPSDRFFAERPEGSVSTLKIQRTQQEDSAVYLCASSSLLGGSTDTQYFGPGTRLTVL.

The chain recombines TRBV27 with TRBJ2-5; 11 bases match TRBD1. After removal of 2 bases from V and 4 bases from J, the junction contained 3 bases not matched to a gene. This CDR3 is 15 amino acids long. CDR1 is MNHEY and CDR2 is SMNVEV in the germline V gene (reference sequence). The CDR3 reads CASSLADRGRETQYF. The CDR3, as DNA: TGTGCCAGCAGTTTAGCGGACAGGGGGCGAGAGACCCAGTACTTC.

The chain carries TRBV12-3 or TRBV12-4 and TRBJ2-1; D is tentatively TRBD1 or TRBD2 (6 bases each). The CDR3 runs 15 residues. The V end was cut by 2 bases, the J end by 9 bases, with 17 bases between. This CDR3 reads CASSLFILGGGEQFF. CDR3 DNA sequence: TGTGCCAGCAGTTTATTTATATTGGGGGGCGGTGAGCAGTTCTTC.

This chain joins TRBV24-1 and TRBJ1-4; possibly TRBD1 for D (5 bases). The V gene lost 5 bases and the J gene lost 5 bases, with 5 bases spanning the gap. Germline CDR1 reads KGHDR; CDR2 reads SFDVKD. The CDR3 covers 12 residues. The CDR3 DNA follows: TGTGCCACCAGTGGACAGAATGAAAAACTGTTTTTT. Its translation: CATSGQNEKLFF.

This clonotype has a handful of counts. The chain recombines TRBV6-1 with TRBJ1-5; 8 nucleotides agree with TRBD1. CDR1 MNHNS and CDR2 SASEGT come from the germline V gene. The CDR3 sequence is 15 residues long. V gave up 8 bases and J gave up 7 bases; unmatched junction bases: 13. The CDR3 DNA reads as TGTGCCAGCGCATCAAGGACAGGGCGGGGGCAGCCCCAGCATTTT. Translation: CASASRTGRGQPQHF.

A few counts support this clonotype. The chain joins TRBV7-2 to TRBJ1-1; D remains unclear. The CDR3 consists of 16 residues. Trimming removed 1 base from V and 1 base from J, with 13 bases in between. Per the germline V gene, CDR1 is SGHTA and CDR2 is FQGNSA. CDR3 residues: CASSLVSGRSNTEAFF. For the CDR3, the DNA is TGTGCCAGCAGCTTAGTTTCCGGGCGATCGAACACTGAAGCTTTCTTT.

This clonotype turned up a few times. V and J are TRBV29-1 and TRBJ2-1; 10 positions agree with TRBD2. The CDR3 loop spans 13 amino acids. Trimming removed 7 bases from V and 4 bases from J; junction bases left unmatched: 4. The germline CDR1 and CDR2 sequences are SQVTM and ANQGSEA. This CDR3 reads CSAGLALYNEQFF. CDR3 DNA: TGCAGCGCGGGACTAGCGCTGTACAATGAGCAGTTCTTC.

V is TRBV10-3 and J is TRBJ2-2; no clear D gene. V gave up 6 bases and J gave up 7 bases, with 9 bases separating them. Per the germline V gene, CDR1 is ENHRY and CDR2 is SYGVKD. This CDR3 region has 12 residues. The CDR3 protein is CAIRQLYGELFF. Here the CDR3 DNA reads TGTGCCATCAGACAGTTGTACGGGGAGCTGTTTTTT.

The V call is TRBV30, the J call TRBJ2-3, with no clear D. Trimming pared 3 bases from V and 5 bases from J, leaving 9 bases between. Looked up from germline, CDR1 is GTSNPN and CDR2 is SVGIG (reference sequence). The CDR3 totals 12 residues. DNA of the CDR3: TGTGCCTGGAGCCTAACTGGAGATACGCAGTATTTT. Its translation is CAWSLTGDTQYF.

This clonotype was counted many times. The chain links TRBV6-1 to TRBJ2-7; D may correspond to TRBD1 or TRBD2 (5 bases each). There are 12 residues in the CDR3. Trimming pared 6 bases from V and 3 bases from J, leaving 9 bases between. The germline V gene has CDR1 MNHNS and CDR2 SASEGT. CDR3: CASRGPYYEQYV. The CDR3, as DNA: TGTGCCAGCAGGGGACCCTACTACGAGCAGTACGTC.

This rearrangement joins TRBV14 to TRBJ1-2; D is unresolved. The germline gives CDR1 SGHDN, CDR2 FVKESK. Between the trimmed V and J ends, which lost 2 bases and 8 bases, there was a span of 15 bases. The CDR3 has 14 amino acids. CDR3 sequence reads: CASSQLRSPQGYTF. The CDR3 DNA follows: TGTGCCAGCAGCCAACTCCGGAGCCCGCAGGGCTACACCTTC.

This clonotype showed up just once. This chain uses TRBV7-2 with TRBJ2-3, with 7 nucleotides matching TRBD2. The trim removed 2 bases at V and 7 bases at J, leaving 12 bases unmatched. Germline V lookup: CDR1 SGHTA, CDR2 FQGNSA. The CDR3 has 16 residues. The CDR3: CASSLKGGASGYTQYF. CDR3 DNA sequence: TGTGCCAGCAGCTTAAAGGGTGGGGCTAGCGGTTATACGCAGTATTTT.

CDR3 in amino acids: CASAPRNTEAFF. CDR3 nucleotide sequence: TGTGCCTCGGCCCCACGGAACACTGAAGCTTTCTTT. The J gene is TRBJ1-1, the V gene TRBV30; D remains ambiguous. The CDR3 sequence is 12 residues long. Germline V lookup: CDR1 GTSNPN, CDR2 SVGIG (reference sequence). The germline V and J ends were trimmed by 7 bases and 1 base, with 10 bases remaining between them. Looking up the rest from reference TRBV30 and TRBJ1-1 gives the full variable domain: SQTIHQWPATLVQPVGSPLSLECTVEGTSNPNLYWYRQAAGRGLQLLFYSVGIGQISSEVPQNLSASRPQDRQFILSSKKLLLSDSGFYLCASAPRNTEAFFGQGTRLTVV.